The next 28 T cell receptor beta chains were all read from a single sample in a study of blood T cell repertoires in COVID-19. The data were produced by immunoSEQ multiplex PCR, yet TCRdb's version contains in-frame clones alone and is incomplete. Of under 300,000 clones in the sample, around 88% were seen once. Source material: peripheral blood. These receptors originate from a man aged 80 or over with acute or convalescent COVID-19.

This sequence joins TRBV18 and TRBJ2-7, with D possibly being TRBD2 (6 bases). This CDR3 has 16 residues. Trimming took off 6 bases at V and 2 bases at J, with 20 bases between the two ends. The germline V gene encodes CDR1 KGHSH and CDR2 LQKENI. CDR3 sequence reads: CASSPAPRLETYEQYF. The CDR3 nucleotides read TGTGCCAGCTCCCCAGCTCCCCGACTAGAGACCTACGAGCAGTACTTC.

The rearrangement links TRBV6-5 to TRBJ2-2; D is unresolved. Germline CDR1 and CDR2: MNHEY and SVGAGI. The CDR3 is made up of 12 amino acids. V lost 6 bases, J lost 5 bases, and 7 bases lay in between. CDR3 sequence reads: CASSRVTGELFF. The CDR3 DNA sequence: TGTGCCAGCAGCCGAGTGACCGGGGAGCTGTTTTTT.

The J gene is TRBJ2-1, the V gene TRBV7-9; D unclear. This CDR3 is built from 14 residues. V was pared by 5 bases and J by 2 bases, with 10 bases between. Germline V lookup: CDR1 SEHNR, CDR2 FQNEAQ (reference sequence). The CDR3 DNA follows: TGTGCCAGCAGCGGCGGAAAGACCTACAATGAGCAGTTCTTC. Amino acid sequence: CASSGGKTYNEQFF.

J is TRBJ1-4 and V is TRBV15; 10 positions agree with TRBD1. This CDR3 is 16 amino acids long. V trimming: 2 bases; J trimming: 6 bases; junction bases outside the gene matches: 6. Germline assignment: CDR1 LNHNV and CDR2 YYDKDF (reference sequence). The CDR3 spells CATSRSPGTGDEKLFF. CDR3 sequence (DNA): TGTGCCACCAGCAGATCTCCCGGGACAGGGGATGAAAAACTGTTTTTT.

V usage is TRBV7-9 and J usage is TRBJ1-4, with TRBD1 as a possible D gene (5 bases). The CDR3 totals 15 residues. V was cut by 1 base and J by 4 bases, with 10 bases left in between. Germline V gene lookup returns CDR1 SEHNR and CDR2 FQNEAQ (reference sequence). The DNA of the CDR3 is TGTGCCAGCAGCTTAGGCGGGACTGTTAATGAAAAACTGTTTTTT. It translates to CASSLGGTVNEKLFF.

This clone was found a few times. V gene TRBV28 combines with J gene TRBJ1-3; D gene unclear. V lost 5 bases to trimming and J lost 0 bases, with 5 bases between them. This CDR3 has 13 residues. Germline CDR1 MDHEN, CDR2 SYDVKM. The CDR3 region has the DNA TGTGCCAGCAGTGGCAGCTCTGGAAACACCATATATTTT. It encodes CASSGSSGNTIYF.

The chain carries TRBV7-2 and TRBJ2-3, with a possible D match to TRBD2 (7 bases). The germline V and J ends were trimmed by 5 bases and 8 bases, with 23 bases remaining between them. Germline CDR1 reads SGHTA; CDR2 reads FQGNSA. The CDR3 extends over 16 amino acids. Written as DNA, the CDR3 is TGTGCCAGCAGCCATGAAGTGTCGGCGGGGGCATCTACGCAGTATTTT. It yields the protein CASSHEVSAGASTQYF.

The rearrangement joins TRBV4-2 to TRBJ1-5; the match to TRBD1 covers 7 bases. The V and J ends lost 6 bases and 7 bases, in that order; junction bases with no gene match: 6. Germline loops: CDR1 LGHNA, CDR2 YNFKEQ. The CDR3 runs to 13 residues. CDR3 in DNA: TGTGCCAGCAGAGGGGGCGCGGGACAGCCCCAGCATTTT. Translated, it gives CASRGGAGQPQHF.

V is TRBV15 and J is TRBJ2-5; D is perhaps TRBD1 (6 bases). Per germline, CDR1 LNHNV and CDR2 YYDKDF (reference sequence). CDR3 size: 12 residues. V was trimmed by 4 bases and J by 6 bases, leaving 9 bases between them. The CDR3 sequence is CATSNGQQTQYF. The DNA for the CDR3 is TGTGCCACCAGCAACGGACAGCAGACCCAGTACTTC.

V is TRBV10-3 and J is TRBJ2-4; 7 nucleotides agree with TRBD1. The germline CDR1 and CDR2 sequences are ENHRY and SYGVKD. The CDR3 runs 14 residues. V shed 11 bases, J shed 1 base, and the junction held 8 bases outside the gene matches. The CDR3 is CAVAGGTAKNIQYF. The CDR3 coding sequence is TGTGCCGTTGCAGGGGGAACGGCCAAAAACATTCAGTACTTC.

The chain combines TRBV4-2 with TRBJ2-1; 9 bases map to TRBD1. Germline trimming cut 1 base from V and 8 bases from J; bases unmatched to any gene: 12. CDR3 size: 17 residues. Per the germline V gene, CDR1 is LGHNA and CDR2 is YNFKEQ. The CDR3 nucleotides read TGTGCCAGCAGCCAAGGGGACAGGGAAAAGGGGCTCGATGAGCAGTTCTTC. Residues: CASSQGDREKGLDEQFF.

The table lists this clone with a count of one. The rearrangement joins TRBV6-4 to TRBJ1-1; D possibly corresponds to TRBD1 (6 bases). The CDR3 has 13 residues. Germline CDR1 is MRHNA and CDR2 is SNTAGT. Trimming left V 4 bases short and J 8 bases short, with 14 bases between. CDR3 sequence: CASSGVLGAEAFF. The CDR3 DNA is TGTGCCAGCAGTGGCGTTTTGGGGGCCGAAGCTTTCTTT.

The CDR3 nucleotides read TGCGCCAGCAGCTTAGCGGGAGGTAGCGGGGAGCTGTTTTTT. This gives the protein CASSLAGGSGELFF. The rearrangement uses TRBV5-1 and TRBJ2-2, with 9 positions matching TRBD2. CDR3 length: 14 amino acids. Germline V gene sequence: CDR1 SGHRS, CDR2 YFSETQ. V lost 2 bases, J lost 7 bases, and 3 bases stayed unmatched.

CDR3 in DNA: TGCGCCAGCAGCCGGGACAGGGGGTCTCCCAGCTCCTACGAGCAGTACTTC. Protein sequence: CASSRDRGSPSSYEQYF. The chain employs TRBV5-1 and TRBJ2-7; TRBD1 agrees at 11 bases. In germline, CDR1 is SGHRS, CDR2 YFSETQ. V lost 4 bases to trimming and J lost 0 bases; unmatched junction nucleotides: 9. The CDR3 contains 17 residues.

A note on this clone: This CDR3 is also generated by other DNA sequences in the sample. The chain has TRBV5-1 and TRBJ1-2, with TRBD1 matching over 8 bases. Germline CDR1 SGHRS, CDR2 YFSETQ. The CDR3 runs to 12 residues. V dropped 3 bases and J dropped 6; count of bases not matched to a gene: 1. For the CDR3, the DNA is TGCGCCAGCAGCTCGACAGGGGATGGCTACACCTTC. This sequence encodes CASSSTGDGYTF.

The chain carries TRBV6-5 and TRBJ1-2; weak D call: TRBD1 (5 bases). V lost 6 bases and J 1 base, leaving 15 bases between the germline ends. The CDR3 is 15 residues long. Germline V gene data show CDR1 as MNHEY and CDR2 as SVGAGI. CDR3 bases: TGTGCCAGCAGGCCTAGCGGAGGGGTTAACTATGGCTACACCTTC. This gives the protein CASRPSGGVNYGYTF.

The CDR3 coding sequence is TGTGCCAGCAGGGGACAGGGGATGAGTCAGCCCCAGCATTTT. Amino acid sequence: CASRGQGMSQPQHF. The chain links TRBV6-5 to TRBJ1-5, with 10 positions matching TRBD1. With 6 bases clipped from V and 6 bases from J, the junction kept 5 bases outside the gene matches. The germline V gene has CDR1 MNHEY and CDR2 SVGAGI. This CDR3 contains 14 residues.

The chain couples TRBV9 to TRBJ2-5; 13 bases fit TRBD2. CDR3 length: 17 residues. CDR1 SGDLS and CDR2 YYNGEE come from the germline V gene. V lost 2 bases, J lost 5 bases, and 9 bases stayed unmatched. CDR3 sequence: CASSVGTSGTPRETQYF. In nucleotides, the CDR3 is TGTGCCAGCAGCGTTGGGACTAGCGGGACACCACGTGAGACCCAGTACTTC.

This chain connects TRBV4-3 to TRBJ1-2; perhaps TRBD1 as D (6 bases). The V gene's germline CDR1 is LGHNA and CDR2 YSLEER. V was clipped by 0 bases and J by 7 bases, with 15 bases between them. The CDR3 covers 15 residues. The CDR3 loop is CASSQDRRGISGYTF. The CDR3 nucleotides read TGCGCCAGCAGCCAAGATCGCAGGGGTATTAGTGGCTACACCTTC.

This clone was seen once. The chain employs TRBV5-4 and TRBJ1-1, with D perhaps TRBD1 (5 bases). Trimming stripped 3 bases from V and 8 bases from J, with 20 bases between. The CDR3 spans 15 residues. CDR1 and CDR2 (germline): SGHNT, YYREEE (reference sequence). This chain's CDR3 is CASSSEGLWGLEAFF. Here the CDR3 DNA reads TGTGCCAGCAGCTCGGAGGGACTGTGGGGCTTGGAAGCTTTCTTT.

The chain uses TRBV29-1 and TRBJ2-5, with 7 bases aligning to TRBD1. Trimming at V came to 3 bases and at J to 5 bases, leaving 9 bases not matched to a gene. The CDR3 loop spans 14 amino acids. Germline V lookup: CDR1 SQVTM, CDR2 ANQGSEA. CDR3: CSVEVAGRGETQYF. CDR3 bases: TGCAGCGTTGAGGTCGCGGGCAGGGGGGAGACCCAGTACTTC.

This chain connects TRBV11-1 to TRBJ2-1, with 9 bases matching TRBD1. J gave up 2 bases and V 5 bases, and 4 bases lay outside the gene matches. The CDR3 has 15 amino acids. CDR1 is SGHAT, CDR2 FQDESV, per germline (reference sequence). CDR3 sequence: CASSRGQGPYNEQFF. The CDR3 DNA reads as TGTGCCAGCAGCCGGGGACAGGGACCCTACAATGAGCAGTTCTTC.

This chain joins TRBV18 and TRBJ1-1, with TRBD1 identical over 10 bases. Germline lookup yields CDR1 KGHSH and CDR2 LQKENI. V shed 3 bases, J shed 5 bases, and the junction held 3 bases outside the gene matches. The CDR3 is 14 amino acids. CDR3 protein: CASSPTGGATEAFF. The CDR3 nucleotides read TGTGCCAGCTCACCGACAGGGGGCGCGACTGAAGCTTTCTTT.

This rearrangement joins TRBV28 to TRBJ1-1; maybe TRBD1 (5 bases). The V and J ends lost 4 bases and 9 bases respectively, with 9 bases between them. CDR3 size: 11 residues. Per the germline V gene, CDR1 is MDHEN and CDR2 is SYDVKM. CDR3 bases: TGTGCCAGCAGTTCACAGGAAAAAGCTTTCTTT. It codes for CASSSQEKAFF.

This chain connects TRBV27 to TRBJ1-1; D gene ambiguous. In germline, CDR1 is MNHEY, CDR2 SMNVEV (reference sequence). This CDR3 comprises 15 residues. The V end was cut by 0 bases, the J end by 3 bases, with 11 bases between. The DNA of the CDR3 is TGTGCCAGCAGTTTATCCCGGCGGGCCTACACTGAAGCTTTCTTT. It yields the protein CASSLSRRAYTEAFF.

A single count supports this clone. The chain uses TRBV28 and TRBJ1-2, with 9 bases identical to TRBD1. Germline CDR1 MDHEN, CDR2 SYDVKM. This CDR3 comprises 14 residues. The J segment lost 4 bases and the V segment lost 7 bases, leaving 7 bases of the junction unmatched. The CDR3 DNA sequence: TGTGCCAGCACCGCTACAGGGGGCCCCTATGGCTACACCTTC. Translating it yields CASTATGGPYGYTF.

The chain links TRBV2 to TRBJ1-5; D gene unclear. There are 14 residues in the CDR3. Germline V gene sequence: CDR1 SNHLY, CDR2 FYNNEI. V dropped 1 base and J dropped 6 bases, with 10 bases sitting between them. CDR3 sequence reads: CASSEERGSQPQHF. Written as DNA, the CDR3 is TGTGCCAGCAGTGAAGAACGGGGAAGTCAGCCCCAGCATTTT.

This rearrangement joins TRBV9 to TRBJ2-7; D is uncertain. This CDR3 has 12 residues. Germline CDR1 SGDLS, CDR2 YYNGEE. Trimming removed 3 bases at V and 3 bases at J, with 7 bases between. CDR3 region: CASSAGDYEQYF. CDR3 bases: TGTGCCAGCAGCGCCGGAGACTACGAGCAGTACTTC.